This T cell receptor (beta chain) was captured in a study of OX40 agonist ivuxolimab in advanced cancers. For context, the study as a whole: Ivuxolimab, which targeted the costimulatory receptor OX40 (CD134), was an agonistic, fully human IgG2 monoclonal antibody. Intravenous ivuxolimab was administered to patients every 2 weeks at six dose levels: 0.01, 0.1, 0.3, 1.5, 3 and 10 mg/kg. Of the approximately 54 dose-escalation patients, hepatocellular carcinoma was present in around 19, melanoma in roughly 15, renal cell carcinoma in 9 and head and neck cancer in 9. In the dose-escalation cohort, 82.7% of patients were male, and the mean age was roughly 56 years with a range of about 20 to 79. Patients were allowed to have had prior anti-PD-1, anti-PD-L1 or anti-CTLA-4 therapy, and less than 45% of the dose-escalation patients had previously received checkpoint inhibitors. Three dose-escalation patients achieved partial responses, one with hepatocellular carcinoma and two with cutaneous melanoma. Peripheral TCRbeta sequencing was intended to test whether TCR sequence diversity was altered and clonal T-cell expansion was caused by ivuxolimab. The paper covers the monotherapy dose-escalation part of the phase I ivuxolimab trial, which included N of about 50 patients. The paper as a whole reports these results and caveats: In the 0.1-3.0 mg/kg groups, partial responders had among the lowest normalized peripheral clonal expansion, particularly in CD8+ T cells. Low levels of normalized T-cell clonal expansion were also shown by some nonresponding patients. At doses from 0.1 to 3.0 mg/kg, clonal expansion was seen in both CD4+ and CD8+ blood T cells between baseline and week 6. The antigen specificity of the clonally expanded peripheral T cells was not determined. After ivuxolimab, CD8+ T cells had more expanded clones than CD4+ T cells on average.

A word on this clone: Its antigen is not yet known. No per-base quality is available; no much larger clone lies one base away.

Genomic DNA was extracted from sorted cells for sequencing of the TCRbeta CDR3 region. TCRbeta CDR3 regions were sequenced using the immunoSEQ Assay. TCRdb took this table from immuneACCESS and kept in-frame rearrangements with V and J called. Such tables lack part of the clones; where checked against another copy, unresolved V genes explain under half of the gap, and the rest is unexplained. This sample holds more than 50,000 clones; 87% were observed only once. The ten largest clonotypes hold under 2% of the sample. Patients with autoimmune disease history or receiving systemic immunosuppression were excluded from the trial. Peripheral blood for TCR sequencing was collected from all dose cohorts at baseline, on cycle 4 day 1, and on cycle 7 day 1. The samples were drawn from a first-in-human, open-label, multicenter phase I dose-escalation trial of ivuxolimab. Adults with locally advanced or metastatic melanoma, renal cell, hepatocellular, or head and neck squamous cell carcinoma were enrolled in the trial. CD4+ and CD8+ T cells were sorted separately from peripheral blood before TCR sequencing.

This receptor was taken from an adult with an advanced solid tumor such as melanoma, head and neck, liver or kidney cancer. This specimen was CD4+ or CD8+ T cells sorted from blood, taken in a trial of the OX40 agonist ivuxolimab.

The DNA sequence is given as TGCACCAGCAGCCAAGAAGCATTGGGACAGGGAGGTGAGTACACTGAAGCTTTCTTT. Its translation reads: CTSSQEALGQGGEYTEAFF. In this chain, TRBV1 is recombined with TRBJ1-1; the listed D gene, TRBD1, was not tested against the DNA. TRBV1 represents a pseudogene. The CDR3 goes from the cysteine to the phenylalanine over 19 residues. Of all the DNA, just the CDR3 is kept, 57 bases in frame from base 1.